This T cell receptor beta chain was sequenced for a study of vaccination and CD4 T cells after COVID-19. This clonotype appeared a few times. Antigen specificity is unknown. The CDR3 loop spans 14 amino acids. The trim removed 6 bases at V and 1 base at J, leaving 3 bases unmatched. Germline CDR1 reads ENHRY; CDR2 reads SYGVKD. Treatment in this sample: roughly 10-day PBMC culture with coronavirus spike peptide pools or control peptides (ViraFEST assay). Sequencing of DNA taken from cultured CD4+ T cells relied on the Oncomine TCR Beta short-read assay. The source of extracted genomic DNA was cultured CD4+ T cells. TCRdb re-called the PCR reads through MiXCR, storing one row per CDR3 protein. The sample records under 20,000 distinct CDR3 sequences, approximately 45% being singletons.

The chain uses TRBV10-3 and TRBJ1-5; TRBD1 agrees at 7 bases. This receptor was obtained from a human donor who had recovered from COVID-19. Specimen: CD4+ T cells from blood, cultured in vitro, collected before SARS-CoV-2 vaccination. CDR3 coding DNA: TGTGCCATCAGCGCGGACAGGAGCAATCAGCCCCAGCATTTT. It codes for CAISADRSNQPQHF.